Shown below are 14 T cell receptor beta chains from a single sample sequenced in a study of human T cells and chemical hapten exposure. Sample time point: pre-sensitization, week 0. Specified treatment: therapeutic diphenylcyclopropenone sensitization with weekly scalp DPC. Using its own MiXCR run on the RACE reads, TCRdb lists one record per CDR3 protein. There are some 330,000 distinct CDR3 sequences in the sample; 5% to 6.5% occur only once, and about 7.7% lies in the top ten. The input for sequencing was whole blood, taken in connection with sensitization to the hapten diphenylcyclopropenone (DPC). All receptors come from a young woman with alopecia areata. Some clones in this sample may be carry-over from other donors' samples.

This clonotype was found many times. The V call is TRBV28, the J call TRBJ1-5; no reliable D call. The CDR3 covers 14 residues. CDR1 and CDR2 (germline): MDHEN, SYDVKM. With 6 bases removed from V and 1 base from J, the gap between germline ends came to 10 bases. The CDR3 spells CASRTRASNQPQHF. CDR3 sequence (DNA): TGTGCCAGCAGAACCCGAGCGAGCAATCAGCCCCAGCATTTT.

This chain joins TRBV5-1 and TRBJ2-1; 7 bases fit TRBD2. CDR1 SGHRS and CDR2 YFSETQ come from the germline V gene. The CDR3 has 17 amino acids. V lost 0 bases, J lost 1 base, and 7 bases stayed unmatched. In DNA, the CDR3 is TGCGCCAGCAGCTTGGAGGGAGCGGGGCCGTCCTACAATGAGCAGTTCTTC. Encoded protein: CASSLEGAGPSYNEQFF.

This clonotype was seen a handful of times. This chain joins TRBV6-2 or TRBV6-3 and TRBJ2-7; 10 bases fit TRBD2. The V gene's germline CDR1 is MNHEY and CDR2 SVGEGT. This CDR3 is built from 18 residues. V lost 2 bases and J lost 3; bases outside the gene matches: 13. As DNA, the CDR3 is TGTGCCAGCAGTTACCCTAGCGGGGGTCCCACTAATTTCTACGAGCAGTACTTC. Protein: CASSYPSGGPTNFYEQYF.

V and J are TRBV10-3 and TRBJ1-1; D is ambiguous. Germline values: CDR1 ENHRY, CDR2 SYGVKD. The CDR3 has 12 amino acids. Trimming took off 3 bases at V and 3 bases at J, with 5 bases between the two ends. CDR3: CAISDLDTEAFF. The CDR3, as DNA: TGTGCCATCAGTGATCTGGACACTGAAGCTTTCTTT.

This clonotype occurred a few times. V is TRBV18 and J is TRBJ2-7; D is possibly TRBD1 or TRBD2 (5 bases each). The germline CDR1 and CDR2 sequences are KGHSH and LQKENI. Trimming pared 3 bases from V and 2 bases from J, leaving 11 bases between. This CDR3 comprises 14 residues. The CDR3 is CASSPGTTAYEQYF. CDR3 DNA sequence: TGTGCCAGCTCACCGGGGACGACGGCCTACGAGCAGTACTTC.

V and J are TRBV20-1 and TRBJ2-3; 10 nucleotides align to TRBD2. Trimming took 0 bases from V and 3 from J; bases not matched to a gene: 12. The germline gives CDR1 DFQATT, CDR2 SNEGSKA (reference sequence). The CDR3 is made up of 18 amino acids. CDR3: CSARDIRRRAGGTDTQYF. The CDR3 DNA reads TGCAGTGCTAGAGACATCCGGAGGAGAGCGGGGGGGACAGATACGCAGTATTTT.

This clonotype was recorded at least ten times. The rearrangement joins TRBV3-1 to TRBJ2-2; D uncertain. This CDR3 has 14 amino acids. The V end lost 4 bases, the J end lost 4 bases, and 10 bases lay between the germline ends. The germline V gene encodes CDR1 LGHDT and CDR2 YNNKEL (reference sequence). In DNA form, the CDR3 reads TGTGCCAGCAGCCCCCCCACTTTCACCGGGGAGCTGTTTTTT. Protein: CASSPPTFTGELFF. Full variable domain (outside the CDR3, taken from reference TRBV3-1 and TRBJ2-2): DTAVSQTPKYLVTQMGNDKSIKCEQNLGHDTMYWYKQDSKKFLKIMFSYNNKELIINETVPNRFSPKSPDKAHLNLHINSLELGDSAVYFCASSPPTFTGELFFGEGSRLTVL.

This clonotype was seen many times. V gene TRBV20-1 combines with J gene TRBJ1-1, with D hard to call. Germline-derived CDR1 and CDR2 are DFQATT and SNEGSKA (reference sequence). V lost 6 bases to trimming and J lost 1 base, with 9 bases between them. The CDR3 has 12 amino acids. CDR3 nucleotides: TGCAGTGCCCTCCCAGGGAACACTGAAGCTTTCTTT. Translation gives CSALPGNTEAFF.

This clonotype has more than one count but fewer than ten. The rearrangement joins TRBV7-3 to TRBJ1-6; D gene uncertain. The germline V gene has CDR1 SGHTA and CDR2 FQGTGA. CDR3 length: 13 residues. V lost 2 bases to trimming and J lost 8 bases, with 7 bases between them. The CDR3 DNA sequence: TGTGCCAGCAGCTTACTGAGAGATTCACCCCTCCACTTT. It specifies CASSLLRDSPLHF.

This clonotype was observed a few times. The rearrangement links TRBV6-5 to TRBJ2-3, with D possibly matching TRBD2 (6 bases). Trimming cost V 7 bases and J 6 bases, with 14 bases left between them. The CDR3 totals 13 residues. The germline V gene has CDR1 MNHEY and CDR2 SVGAGI. DNA for the CDR3: TGTGCCAGCACCATAAGCGGAGGGGATACGCAGTATTTT. Translated, it gives CASTISGGDTQYF.

This clonotype was observed a handful of times. The chain has TRBV7-3 and TRBJ2-7; D is undetermined. V lost 4 bases, J lost 0 bases, and 10 bases lay in between. Germline V gene sequence: CDR1 SGHTA, CDR2 FQGTGA. The CDR3 is 14 amino acids. The CDR3 here is CASSSDGYSYEQYF. CDR3 bases: TGTGCCAGCAGCTCGGACGGATACTCCTACGAGCAGTACTTC.

This clonotype was counted ten times or more. For the CDR3, the DNA is TGTGCCAGCAGGGAAACTAGCGGGGTAAATGAGCAGTTCTTC. Protein: CASRETSGVNEQFF. The chain has TRBV2 and TRBJ2-1, with 10 positions matching TRBD2. Germline V gives CDR1 SNHLY, CDR2 FYNNEI. CDR3 length: 14 residues. V shed 6 bases and J 7 bases; nucleotides not matched to a gene: 6.

This clonotype was detected ten times or more. Written as DNA, the CDR3 is TGCGCCAGCAGCTTCAAGCCAGGGGAAAAACTGTTTTTT. This sequence encodes CASSFKPGEKLFF. The chain carries TRBV5-1 and TRBJ1-4; maybe TRBD1 (5 bases). The CDR3 spans 13 residues. The V gene lost 2 bases and the J gene lost 8 bases, with 10 bases spanning the gap. Germline CDR1 reads SGHRS; CDR2 reads YFSETQ. The entire variable domain, with the rest obtained from reference TRBV5-1 and TRBJ1-4, is as follows: KAGVTQTPRYLIKTRGQQVTLSCSPISGHRSVSWYQQTPGQGLQFLFEYFSETQRNKGNFPGRFSGRQFSNSRSEMNVSTLELGDSALYLCASSFKPGEKLFFGSGTQLSVL.

In this sample, this clonotype turned up a few times. V usage is TRBV27 and J usage is TRBJ2-3; perhaps TRBD1 as D (6 bases). V was pared by 8 bases and J by 0 bases, with 9 bases between. The CDR3 sequence is 13 residues long. Germline CDR1 is MNHEY and CDR2 is SMNVEV (reference sequence). The CDR3 DNA reads TGTGCCAGCGGGGGCTGGAGCACAGATACGCAGTATTTT. Protein product: CASGGWSTDTQYF.